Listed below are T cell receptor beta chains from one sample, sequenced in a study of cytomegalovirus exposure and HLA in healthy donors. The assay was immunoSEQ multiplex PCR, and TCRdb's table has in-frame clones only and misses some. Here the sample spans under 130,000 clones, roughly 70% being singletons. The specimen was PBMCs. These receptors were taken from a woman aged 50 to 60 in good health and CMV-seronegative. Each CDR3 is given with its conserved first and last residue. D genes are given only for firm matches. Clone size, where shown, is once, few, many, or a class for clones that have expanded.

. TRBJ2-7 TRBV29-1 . CSVVRSSSYEQYF TGCAGCGTTGTTCGATCCAGCTCCTACGAGCAGTACTTC
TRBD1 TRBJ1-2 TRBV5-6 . CASTSGQAAFYGYTF TGTGCCAGCACCTCTGGACAGGCCGCTTTCTATGGCTACACCTTC
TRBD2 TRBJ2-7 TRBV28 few CASSPSASGPYEQYF TGTGCCAGCAGCCCCTCGGCTAGCGGACCCTACGAGCAGTACTTC
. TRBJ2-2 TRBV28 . CASSPYTGELFF TGTGCCAGCAGTCCCTATACCGGGGAGCTGTTTTTT
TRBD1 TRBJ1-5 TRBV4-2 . CASSQDFTGVNQPQHF TGTGCCAGCAGCCAAGATTTCACAGGGGTCAATCAGCCCCAGCATTTT
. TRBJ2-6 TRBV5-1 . CASSYGERASGANVLTF TGCGCCAGCAGCTATGGGGAGAGGGCGTCTGGGGCCAACGTCCTGACTTTC
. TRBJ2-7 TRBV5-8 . CASSLLEQYF TGTGCCAGCAGCCTACTCGAGCAGTACTTC
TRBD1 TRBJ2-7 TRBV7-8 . CASSLRDSLYEQYF TGTGCCAGCAGCCTCCGGGACAGCCTCTACGAGCAGTACTTC
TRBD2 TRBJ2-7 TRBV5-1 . CASSLVGGGDSYEQYF TGCGCCAGCAGCTTGGTTGGGGGGGGAGACTCCTACGAGCAGTACTTC
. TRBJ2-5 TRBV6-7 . CASNLRDKETQYF TGTGCCAGCAACCTCAGGGATAAAGAGACCCAGTACTTC
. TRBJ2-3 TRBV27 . CASTHRAGVADTQYF TGTGCCAGCACCCACAGGGCGGGAGTTGCAGATACGCAGTATTTT
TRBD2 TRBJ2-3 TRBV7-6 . CASSWSGGSTDTQYF TGTGCCAGCAGCTGGAGCGGGGGCAGCACAGATACGCAGTATTTT
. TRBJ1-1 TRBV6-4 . CASSEEWGRGTEAFF TGTGCCAGCAGTGAGGAGTGGGGACGGGGGACTGAAGCTTTCTTT
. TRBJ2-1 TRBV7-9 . CASSPSGRGNNEQFF TGTGCCAGCAGCCCGAGCGGTAGAGGGAACAATGAGCAGTTCTTC
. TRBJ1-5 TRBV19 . CASSMAPGWYSNQPQHF TGTGCCAGTAGTATGGCCCCAGGATGGTATAGCAATCAGCCCCAGCATTTT
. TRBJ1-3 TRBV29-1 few CSVVSPSGNTIYF TGCAGCGTTGTCAGTCCCTCTGGAAACACCATATATTTT
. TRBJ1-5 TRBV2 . CASIASWDSPQHF TGTGCCAGCATCGCATCGTGGGACTCGCCCCAGCATTTT
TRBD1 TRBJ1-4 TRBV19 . CASSIGLGQGYEKLFF TGTGCCAGTAGTATAGGTCTGGGACAGGGGTACGAAAAACTGTTTTTT
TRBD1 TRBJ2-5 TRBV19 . CASSKDRVLETQYF TGTGCCAGTAGTAAGGACAGGGTACTCGAGACCCAGTACTTC
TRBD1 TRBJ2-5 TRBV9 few CASSADRGAQETQYF TGTGCCAGCAGCGCCGACAGGGGTGCTCAAGAGACCCAGTACTTC
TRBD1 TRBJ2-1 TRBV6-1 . CAGQGVSEQFF TGTGCCGGACAGGGTGTGAGTGAGCAGTTCTTC
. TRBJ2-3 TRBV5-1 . CASSSGGDTQYF TGCGCCAGCAGCTCCGGGGGAGATACGCAGTATTTT
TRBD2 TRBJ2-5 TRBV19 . CASKGTSGAQETQYF TGTGCCAGTAAGGGAACTAGCGGGGCTCAAGAGACCCAGTACTTC
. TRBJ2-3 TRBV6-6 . CASRVGGDTQYF TGTGCCAGCAGGGTGGGAGGTGATACGCAGTATTTT
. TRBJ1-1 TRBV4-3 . CASSRRLAPNTEAFF TGCGCCAGCAGCCGTCGGCTAGCCCCGAACACTGAAGCTTTCTTT
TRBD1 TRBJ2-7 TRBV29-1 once CSAGTGLWEQYF TGCAGCGCCGGGACAGGGCTCTGGGAGCAGTACTTC
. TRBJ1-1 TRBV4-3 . CASSQDPTSAEAFF TGCGCCAGCAGCCAAGACCCTACTAGCGCTGAAGCTTTCTTT
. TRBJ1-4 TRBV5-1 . CASSLRGFTNEKLFF TGCGCCAGCAGCTTGCGGGGGTTCACTAATGAAAAACTGTTTTTT
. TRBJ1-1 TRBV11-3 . CASRPGVVYTEAFF TGTGCCAGCAGGCCAGGGGTTGTGTACACTGAAGCTTTCTTT
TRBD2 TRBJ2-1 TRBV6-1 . CASSEMAGGRNEQFF TGTGCCAGCAGTGAAATGGCGGGGGGGAGGAATGAGCAGTTCTTC
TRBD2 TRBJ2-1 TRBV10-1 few CASSESEGLAGVGEQFF TGCGCCAGCAGTGAGTCAGAGGGACTAGCGGGGGTTGGTGAGCAGTTCTTC
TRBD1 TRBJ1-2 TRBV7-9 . CASSLALMGQPYGYTF TGTGCCAGCAGCTTAGCGCTAATGGGACAGCCCTATGGCTACACCTTC
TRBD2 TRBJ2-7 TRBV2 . CASRILAGREQYF TGTGCCAGCAGGATCCTAGCGGGAAGGGAGCAGTACTTC
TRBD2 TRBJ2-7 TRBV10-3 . CAISESTSGPEQYF TGTGCCATCAGTGAGTCGACTAGCGGGCCGGAGCAGTACTTC
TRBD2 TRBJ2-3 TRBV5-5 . CASSKGTTLDTQYF TGTGCCAGCAGCAAGGGGACTACCTTGGATACGCAGTATTTT
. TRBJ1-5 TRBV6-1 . CASRRQGLSNQPQHF TGTGCCAGCAGGAGGCAGGGCTTGAGCAATCAGCCCCAGCATTTT